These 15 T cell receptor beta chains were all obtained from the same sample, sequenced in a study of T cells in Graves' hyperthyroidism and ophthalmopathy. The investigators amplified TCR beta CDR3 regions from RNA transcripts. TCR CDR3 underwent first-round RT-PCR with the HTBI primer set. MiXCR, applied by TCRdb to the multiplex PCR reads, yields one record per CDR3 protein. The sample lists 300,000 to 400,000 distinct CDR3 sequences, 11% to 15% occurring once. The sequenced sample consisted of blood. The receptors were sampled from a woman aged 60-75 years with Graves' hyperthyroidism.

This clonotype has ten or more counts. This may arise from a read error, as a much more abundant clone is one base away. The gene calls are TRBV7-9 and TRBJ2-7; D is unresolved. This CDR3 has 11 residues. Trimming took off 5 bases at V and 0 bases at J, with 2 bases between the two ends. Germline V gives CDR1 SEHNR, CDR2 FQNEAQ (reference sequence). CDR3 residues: CASSTSYEQYF. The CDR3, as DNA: TGTGCCAGCAGCACCTCCTACGAGCAGTACTTC.

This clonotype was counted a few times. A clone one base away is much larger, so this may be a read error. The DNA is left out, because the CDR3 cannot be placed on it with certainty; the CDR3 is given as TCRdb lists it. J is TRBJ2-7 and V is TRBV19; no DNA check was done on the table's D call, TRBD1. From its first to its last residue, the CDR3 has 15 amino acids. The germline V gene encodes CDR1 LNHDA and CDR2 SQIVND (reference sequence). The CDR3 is CASSMFATGSYERYF.

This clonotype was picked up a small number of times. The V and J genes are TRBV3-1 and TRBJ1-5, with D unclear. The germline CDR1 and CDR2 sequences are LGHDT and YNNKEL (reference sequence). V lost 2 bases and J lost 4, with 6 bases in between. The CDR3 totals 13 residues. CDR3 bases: TGTGCCAGCAGCCAACAGCCAAATCAGCCCCAGCATTTT. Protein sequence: CASSQQPNQPQHF.

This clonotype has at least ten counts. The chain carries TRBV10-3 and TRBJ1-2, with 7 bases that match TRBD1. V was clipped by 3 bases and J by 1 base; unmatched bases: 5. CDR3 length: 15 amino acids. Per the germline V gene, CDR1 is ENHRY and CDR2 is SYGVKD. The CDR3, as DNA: TGTGCCATCAGTGACCCCGGGACAGTTAACTATGGCTACACCTTC. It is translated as CAISDPGTVNYGYTF.

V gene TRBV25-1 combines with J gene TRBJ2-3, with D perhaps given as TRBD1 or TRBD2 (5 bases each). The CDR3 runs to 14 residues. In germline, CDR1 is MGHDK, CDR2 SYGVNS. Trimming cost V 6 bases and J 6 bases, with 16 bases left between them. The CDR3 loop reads CASSAVGTVDTQYF. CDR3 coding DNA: TGTGCCAGCAGCGCCGTCGGGACCGTGGATACGCAGTATTTT.

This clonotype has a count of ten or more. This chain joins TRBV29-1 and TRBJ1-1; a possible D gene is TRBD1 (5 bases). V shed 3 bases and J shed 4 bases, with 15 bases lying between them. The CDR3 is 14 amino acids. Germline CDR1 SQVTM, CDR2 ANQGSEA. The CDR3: CSVDSQGAGTEAFF. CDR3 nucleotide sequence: TGCAGCGTTGACAGCCAGGGTGCCGGCACTGAAGCTTTCTTT. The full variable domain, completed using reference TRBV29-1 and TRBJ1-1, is SAVISQKPSRDICQRGTSLTIQCQVDSQVTMMFWYRQQPGQSLTLIATANQGSEATYESGFVIDKFPISRPNLTFSTLTVSNMSPEDSSIYLCSVDSQGAGTEAFFGQGTRLTVV.

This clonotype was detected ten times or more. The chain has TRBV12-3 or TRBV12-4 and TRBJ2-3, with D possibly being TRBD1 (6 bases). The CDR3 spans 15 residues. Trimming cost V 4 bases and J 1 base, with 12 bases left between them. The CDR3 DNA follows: TGTGCCAGCAGTTCACAGGGTGGAGGCACAGATACGCAGTATTTT. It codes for CASSSQGGGTDTQYF.

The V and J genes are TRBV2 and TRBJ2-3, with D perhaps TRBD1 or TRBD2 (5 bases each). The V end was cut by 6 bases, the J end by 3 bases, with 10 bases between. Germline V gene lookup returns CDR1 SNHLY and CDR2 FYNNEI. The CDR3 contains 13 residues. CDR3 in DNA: TGTGCCAGCAGGGGGCGCGGGACAGATACGCAGTATTTT. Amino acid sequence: CASRGRGTDTQYF.

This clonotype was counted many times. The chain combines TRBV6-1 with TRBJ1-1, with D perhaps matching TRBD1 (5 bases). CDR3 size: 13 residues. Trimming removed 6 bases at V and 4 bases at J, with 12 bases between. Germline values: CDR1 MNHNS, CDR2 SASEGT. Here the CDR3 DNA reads TGTGCCAGCAGGGTACAGGTGGGCACTGAAGCTTTCTTT. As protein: CASRVQVGTEAFF.

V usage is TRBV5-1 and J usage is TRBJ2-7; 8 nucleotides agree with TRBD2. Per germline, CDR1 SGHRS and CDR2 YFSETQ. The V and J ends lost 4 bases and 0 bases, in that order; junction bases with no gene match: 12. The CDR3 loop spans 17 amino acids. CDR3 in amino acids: CASSPYAGGAYSYEQYF. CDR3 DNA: TGCGCCAGCAGCCCGTATGCCGGGGGGGCCTACTCCTACGAGCAGTACTTC.

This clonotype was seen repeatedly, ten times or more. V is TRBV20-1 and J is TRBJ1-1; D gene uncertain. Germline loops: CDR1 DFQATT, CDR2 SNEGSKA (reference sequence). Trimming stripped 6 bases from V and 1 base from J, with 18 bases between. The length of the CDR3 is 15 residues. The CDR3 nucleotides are TGCAGTGCCCAACCCCCCGCAGGAAGGAACACTGAAGCTTTCTTT. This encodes CSAQPPAGRNTEAFF.

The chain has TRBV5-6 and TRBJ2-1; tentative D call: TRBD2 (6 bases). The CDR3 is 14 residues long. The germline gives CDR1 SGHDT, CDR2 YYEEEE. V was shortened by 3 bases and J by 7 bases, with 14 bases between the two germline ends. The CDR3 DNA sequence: TGTGCCAGCAGCTCCATAGCGGCGGGGAATGAGCAGTTCTTC. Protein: CASSSIAAGNEQFF.

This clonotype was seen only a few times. The CDR3 sequence: CASSPQASGANVLTF. CDR3 coding DNA: TGTGCCAGCAGTCCTCAGGCATCTGGGGCCAACGTCCTGACTTTC. The chain employs TRBV6-1 and TRBJ2-6; D not resolved. Per germline, CDR1 MNHNS and CDR2 SASEGT. V dropped 5 bases and J dropped 1 base, with 9 bases sitting between them. CDR3 length: 15 amino acids.

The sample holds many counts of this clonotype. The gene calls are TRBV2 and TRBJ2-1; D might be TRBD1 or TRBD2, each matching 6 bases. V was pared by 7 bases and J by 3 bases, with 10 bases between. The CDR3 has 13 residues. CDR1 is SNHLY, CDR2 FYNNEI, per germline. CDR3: CASKEGDYNEQFF. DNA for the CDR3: TGTGCCAGCAAGGAGGGGGACTACAATGAGCAGTTCTTC.

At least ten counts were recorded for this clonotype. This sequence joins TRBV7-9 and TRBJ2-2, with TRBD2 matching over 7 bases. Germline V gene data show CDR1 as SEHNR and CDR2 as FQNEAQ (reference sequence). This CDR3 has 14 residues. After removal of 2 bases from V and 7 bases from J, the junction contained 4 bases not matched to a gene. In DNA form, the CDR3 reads TGTGCCAGCAGCTTAAGCGGGACTGGCGGGGAGCTGTTTTTT. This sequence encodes CASSLSGTGGELFF.